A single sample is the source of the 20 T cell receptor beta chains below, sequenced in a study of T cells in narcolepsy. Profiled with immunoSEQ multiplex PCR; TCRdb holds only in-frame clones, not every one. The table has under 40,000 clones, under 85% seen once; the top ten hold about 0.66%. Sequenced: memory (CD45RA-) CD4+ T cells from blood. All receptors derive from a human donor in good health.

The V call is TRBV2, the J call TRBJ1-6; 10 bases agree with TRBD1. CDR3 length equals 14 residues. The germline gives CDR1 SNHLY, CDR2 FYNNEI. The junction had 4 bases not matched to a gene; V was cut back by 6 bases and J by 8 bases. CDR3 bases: TGTGCCAGCAGCCCCGGGACAGGGGATTCACCCCTCCACTTT. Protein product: CASSPGTGDSPLHF.

In nucleotides, the CDR3 is TGTGCCAGCACCATGGGGGGGCAAGAGACCCAGTACTTC. Translating gives CASTMGGQETQYF. The chain uses TRBV5-5 and TRBJ2-5, with 7 bases aligning to TRBD2. Germline CDR1 is SGHKS and CDR2 is YYEKEE (reference sequence). This CDR3 is 13 amino acids long. J lost 2 bases, V lost 6 bases, and 4 bases had no gene match.

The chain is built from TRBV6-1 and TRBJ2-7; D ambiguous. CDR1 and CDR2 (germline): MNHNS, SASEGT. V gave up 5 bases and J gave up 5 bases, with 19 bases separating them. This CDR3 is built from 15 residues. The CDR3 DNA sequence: TGTGCCAGCAGTATGGTTTCGGGTTCCCCCAACGAGCAGTACGTC. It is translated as CASSMVSGSPNEQYV.

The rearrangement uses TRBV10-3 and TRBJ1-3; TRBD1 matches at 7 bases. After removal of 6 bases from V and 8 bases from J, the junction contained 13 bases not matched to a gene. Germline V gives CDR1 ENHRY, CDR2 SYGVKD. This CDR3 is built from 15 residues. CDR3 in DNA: TGTGCCATCAGCGAGGAGGTGGCAGGGGGAGACACCATATATTTT. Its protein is CAISEEVAGGDTIYF.

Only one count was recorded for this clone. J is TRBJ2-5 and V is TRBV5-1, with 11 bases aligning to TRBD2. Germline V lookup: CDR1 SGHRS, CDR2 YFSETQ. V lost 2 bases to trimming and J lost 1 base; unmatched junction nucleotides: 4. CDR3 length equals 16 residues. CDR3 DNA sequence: TGCGCCAGCAGCTTACTTACTAGCGGGAGCCAAGAGACCCAGTACTTC. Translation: CASSLLTSGSQETQYF.

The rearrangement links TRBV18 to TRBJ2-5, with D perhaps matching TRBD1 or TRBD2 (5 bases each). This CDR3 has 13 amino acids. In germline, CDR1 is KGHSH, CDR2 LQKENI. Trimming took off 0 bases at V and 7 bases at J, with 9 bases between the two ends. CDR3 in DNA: TGTGCCAGCTCACCACCGCCGGGGCCGACCCAGTACTTC. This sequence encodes CASSPPPGPTQYF.

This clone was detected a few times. CDR3 in amino acids: CASSGGQGFLSGNTIYF. The CDR3 DNA reads as TGTGCCAGCAGCGGGGGACAGGGGTTTCTTTCTGGAAACACCATATATTTT. This chain uses TRBV5-5 with TRBJ1-3; 10 bases fit TRBD1. V lost 4 bases to trimming and J lost 1 base; unmatched junction nucleotides: 8. The CDR3 has 17 residues. CDR1 and CDR2 from the germline V gene are SGHKS and YYEKEE (reference sequence).

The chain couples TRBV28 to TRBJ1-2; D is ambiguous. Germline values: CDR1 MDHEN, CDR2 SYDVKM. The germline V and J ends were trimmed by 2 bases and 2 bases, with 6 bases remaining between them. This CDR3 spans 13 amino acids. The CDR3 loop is CASSLTTNYGYTF. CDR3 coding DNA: TGTGCCAGCAGTTTAACAACAAACTATGGCTACACCTTC.

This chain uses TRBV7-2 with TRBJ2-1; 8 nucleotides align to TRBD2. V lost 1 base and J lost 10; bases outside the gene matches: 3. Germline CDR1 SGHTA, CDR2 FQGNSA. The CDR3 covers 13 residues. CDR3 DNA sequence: TGTGCCAGCAGCTTAGTTAGCGGGATAGAGCAGTTCTTC. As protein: CASSLVSGIEQFF.

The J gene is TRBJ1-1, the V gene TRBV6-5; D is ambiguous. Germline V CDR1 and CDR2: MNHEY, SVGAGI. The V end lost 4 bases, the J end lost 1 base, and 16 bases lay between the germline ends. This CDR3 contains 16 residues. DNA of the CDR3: TGTGCCAGCAGTTCCGGCCTCGGGGTTGCGAACACTGAAGCTTTCTTT. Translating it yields CASSSGLGVANTEAFF.

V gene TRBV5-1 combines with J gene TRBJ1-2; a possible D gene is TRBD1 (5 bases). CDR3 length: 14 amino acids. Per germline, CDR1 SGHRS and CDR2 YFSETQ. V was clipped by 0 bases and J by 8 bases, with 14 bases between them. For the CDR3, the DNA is TGCGCCAGCAGCTTGGGTACAGGAGAGGAAGGCTACACCTTC. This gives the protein CASSLGTGEEGYTF.

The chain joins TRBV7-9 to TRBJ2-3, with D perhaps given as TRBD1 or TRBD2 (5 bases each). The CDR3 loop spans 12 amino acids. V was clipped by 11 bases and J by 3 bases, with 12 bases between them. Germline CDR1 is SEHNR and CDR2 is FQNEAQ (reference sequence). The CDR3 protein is CADARGTDTQYF. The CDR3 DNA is TGTGCCGACGCGAGGGGTACAGATACGCAGTATTTT.

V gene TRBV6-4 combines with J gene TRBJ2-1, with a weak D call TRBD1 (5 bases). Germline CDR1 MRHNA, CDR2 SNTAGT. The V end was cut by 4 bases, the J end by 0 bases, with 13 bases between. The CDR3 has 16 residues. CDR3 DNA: TGTGCCAGCAGTGTTGGCAGGGCGAGCTCCTACAATGAGCAGTTCTTC. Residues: CASSVGRASSYNEQFF.

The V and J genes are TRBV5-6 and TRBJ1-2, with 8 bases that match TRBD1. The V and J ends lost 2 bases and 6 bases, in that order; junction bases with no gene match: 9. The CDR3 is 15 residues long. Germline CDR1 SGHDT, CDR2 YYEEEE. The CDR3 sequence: CASSFRGTGHNGYTF. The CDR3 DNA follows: TGTGCCAGCAGCTTCCGTGGGACAGGTCATAATGGCTACACCTTC. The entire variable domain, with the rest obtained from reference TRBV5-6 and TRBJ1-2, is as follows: DAGVTQSPTHLIKTRGQQVTLRCSPKSGHDTVSWYQQALGQGPQFIFQYYEEEERQRGNFPDRFSGHQFPNYSSELNVNALLLGDSALYLCASSFRGTGHNGYTFGSGTRLTVV.

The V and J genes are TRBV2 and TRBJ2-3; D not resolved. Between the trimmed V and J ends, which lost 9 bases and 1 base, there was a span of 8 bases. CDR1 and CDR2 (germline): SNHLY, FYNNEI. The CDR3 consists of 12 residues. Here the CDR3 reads CARGWGTDTQYF. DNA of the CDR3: TGTGCCAGGGGGTGGGGCACAGATACGCAGTATTTT. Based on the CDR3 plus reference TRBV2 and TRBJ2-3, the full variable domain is EPEVTQTPSHQVTQMGQEVILRCVPISNHLYFYWYRQILGQKVEFLVSFYNNEISEKSEIFDDQFSVERPDGSNFTLKIRSTKLEDSAMYFCARGWGTDTQYFGPGTRLTVL.

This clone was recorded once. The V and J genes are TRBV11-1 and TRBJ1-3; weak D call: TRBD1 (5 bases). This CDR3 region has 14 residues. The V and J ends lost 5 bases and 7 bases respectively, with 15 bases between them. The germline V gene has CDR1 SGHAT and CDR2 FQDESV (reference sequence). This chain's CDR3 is CASSGDQTLNTIYF. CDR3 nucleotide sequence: TGTGCCAGCAGCGGGGACCAAACTTTGAACACCATATATTTT.

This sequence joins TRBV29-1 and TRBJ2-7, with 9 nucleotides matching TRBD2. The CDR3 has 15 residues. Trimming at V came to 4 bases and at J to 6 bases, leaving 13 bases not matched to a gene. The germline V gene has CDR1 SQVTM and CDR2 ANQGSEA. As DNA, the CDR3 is TGCAGCGTTGTGGCTGGCGGGGGGGCCTCGCGCGAGCAGTACTTC. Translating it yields CSVVAGGGASREQYF.

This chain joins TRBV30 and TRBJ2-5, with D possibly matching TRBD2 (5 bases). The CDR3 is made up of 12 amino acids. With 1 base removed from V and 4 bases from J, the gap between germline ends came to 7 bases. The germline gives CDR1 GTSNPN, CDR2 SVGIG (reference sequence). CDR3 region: CAWSGRRETQYF. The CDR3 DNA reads TGTGCCTGGAGTGGGAGGAGAGAGACCCAGTACTTC.

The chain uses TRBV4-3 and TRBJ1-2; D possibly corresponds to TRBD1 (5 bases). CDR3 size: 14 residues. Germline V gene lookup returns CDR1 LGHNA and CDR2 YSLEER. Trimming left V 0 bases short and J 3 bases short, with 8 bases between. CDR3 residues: CASSQDGTYYGYTF. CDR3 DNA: TGCGCCAGCAGCCAAGACGGGACCTACTATGGCTACACCTTC.

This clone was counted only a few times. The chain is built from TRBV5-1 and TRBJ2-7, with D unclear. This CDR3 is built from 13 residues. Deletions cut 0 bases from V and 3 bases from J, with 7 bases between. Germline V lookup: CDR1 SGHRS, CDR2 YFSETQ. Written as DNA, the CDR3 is TGCGCCAGCAGCTTGGGACCCTTCTACGAGCAGTACTTC. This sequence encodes CASSLGPFYEQYF.